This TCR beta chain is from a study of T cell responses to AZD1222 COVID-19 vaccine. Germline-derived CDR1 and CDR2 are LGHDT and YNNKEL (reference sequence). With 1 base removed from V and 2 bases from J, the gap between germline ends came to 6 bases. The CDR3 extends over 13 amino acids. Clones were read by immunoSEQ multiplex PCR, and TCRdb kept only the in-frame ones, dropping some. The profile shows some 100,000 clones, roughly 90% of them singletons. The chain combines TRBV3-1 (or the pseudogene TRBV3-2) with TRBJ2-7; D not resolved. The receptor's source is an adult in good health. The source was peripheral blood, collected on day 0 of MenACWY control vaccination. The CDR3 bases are TGTGCCAGCAGCCAAGGACGCCCCTACGAGCAGTACTTC. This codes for CASSQGRPYEQYF.